This T cell receptor (beta chain) comes out of a study of spatial heterogeneity in lung cancer. In the study overall: Detected sequences consistently included more beta-chain ones than alpha-chain ones. Study-wide points: Follow-up blood showed ubiquitous expanded tumor TCRs less than blood at resection did.

Individually, TCR cDNA molecules were each labelled with a unique molecular identifier. TCRdb reanalysed the 5' RACE reads using MiXCR and keeps one entry per CDR3 protein. The sample holds under 150,000 distinct CDR3 sequences, less than 14% seen once. Turning to this clonotype: Antigen: not known.

With 5 bases clipped from V and 9 bases from J, the junction kept 9 bases outside the gene matches. The CDR3 loop spans 14 amino acids. CDR1 is LGHDT and CDR2 is YNNKEL in the germline V gene (reference sequence). Time point in this sample: blood at routine non-recurrence follow-up after resection. Sequencing of whole RNA from tumor, nontumor lung or frozen PBMC involved no sorting. Sequenced here: PBMCs, sampled at follow-up. The chain is built from TRBV3-1 and TRBJ2-1; 8 nucleotides align to TRBD1. This clonotype was obtained from a female donor with early-stage non-small cell lung cancer. The DNA for the CDR3 is TGTGCCAGCAGCAAAGGACAGGGATGGATTGAGCAGTTCTTC. Translation: CASSKGQGWIEQFF.